These T cell receptor beta chains were read from a single sample in a study of OX40 agonist ivuxolimab in advanced cancers. Libraries were prepared by immunoSEQ multiplex PCR; TCRdb keeps only in-frame clonotypes and omits some of them. The sample has about 72,000 clones; just over 90% are singletons. Sequenced material: CD4+ or CD8+ T cells sorted from blood, taken in a trial of the OX40 agonist ivuxolimab. The receptor set was obtained from an adult with an advanced solid tumor such as melanoma, head and neck, liver or kidney cancer. Each CDR3 is given without its conserved first and last residue.

V	CDR3
TRBV7-9	ASSLPITYEQY
TRBV28	ASSRYRTGGEYEQY
TRBV19	ASSTISSYNEQF
TRBV6-5	ASSYSEGRGEQY
TRBV6-1	ASSESRFLNEQF
TRBV30	AADRGGEKLF
TRBV4-1	ASSQAINTEAF
TRBV7-3	ASSLDRGTGNTIY
TRBV7-9	ASSPRTGGLTGELF
TRBV6-1	ASTVLNTEAF
TRBV30	ALLPATYTGELF
TRBV10-1	ASSEGRGHGELF
TRBV4-2	ASSQDGGGEQPQH
TRBV7-9	ASSLVVGQTDTQY
TRBV19	ASSIGRGQYETQY
TRBV6-5	ASSPRTGGTEAF
TRBV29-1	SATPRGRGVYEAF
TRBV19	ASSSLQEGAYQPQH
TRBV7-9	ASSLEGGQAF
TRBV9	ASSVGQGTGNEQF
TRBV19	ASSIWQGSSYEQY
TRBV19	ASSTWTSGAFNEQF
TRBV6-5	ASSYSGDRSPLH
TRBV19	ASSPRTRSSTDTQY
TRBV28	ASSLGERVTDTQY
TRBV29-1	SVEVEWGQKYGYT
TRBV9	ASSDQGEGYT
TRBV27	ASSLLSGLNQPQH
TRBV7-9	ASSRYSYEQY
TRBV6-1	ASRQGRSYNSPLH
TRBV7-9	ASSGHSYEQY
TRBV5-6	ATALEGANYGYT
TRBV5-1	ASSLEWPPNSPLH
TRBV5-4	ASSETANTEAF